These 30 T cell receptor beta chains came from one sample sequenced in a study of blood T cell repertoires in COVID-19. This table comes from immunoSEQ multiplex PCR, and its TCRdb copy is limited to in-frame clones, with some not included. The sample includes about 230,000 clones, just over 85% of them seen just once. The sequenced material came from peripheral blood. The origin of the receptors is a man between 45 and 60 years old with COVID-19, enrolled during active disease.

The chain has TRBV9 and TRBJ2-1, with 11 bases fitting TRBD2. Germline CDR1 SGDLS, CDR2 YYNGEE. The CDR3 consists of 16 residues. J lost 4 bases, V lost 0 bases, and 3 bases had no gene match. The CDR3 nucleotides read TGTGCCAGCAGCGTAGGGGGACTAGCGGAGTACAATGAGCAGTTCTTC. It encodes CASSVGGLAEYNEQFF.

The chain couples TRBV7-2 to TRBJ1-1, with TRBD1 matching 9 bases. From germline, CDR1 is SGHTA and CDR2 FQGNSA. V was pared by 2 bases and J by 11 bases, with 6 bases of the junction left unmatched. The length of the CDR3 is 13 residues. The CDR3 DNA reads TGTGCCAGCAGCTTAATGGGACAGGGTGCGGCTTTCTTT. The encoded protein is CASSLMGQGAAFF.

The DNA of the CDR3 is TGTGCCAGCAACCGGGGAGGGATTGCTCAGCCCCAGCATTTT. It codes for CASNRGGIAQPQHF. The chain joins TRBV5-8 to TRBJ1-5, with no clear D. V was trimmed by 6 bases and J by 6 bases, leaving 16 bases between them. Germline CDR1 reads SGHTS; CDR2 reads YDEGEE. The CDR3 consists of 14 residues.

J is TRBJ2-1 and V is TRBV6-5, with 10 positions matching TRBD1. CDR1 is MNHEY, CDR2 SVGAGI, per germline. The CDR3 covers 15 residues. J was trimmed by 5 bases and V by 6 bases; bases with no gene match: 7. The DNA of the CDR3 is TGTGCCAGCAGGGGCGACAGGGGGCTCCACAATGAGCAGTTCTTC. Its protein is CASRGDRGLHNEQFF.

The chain joins TRBV5-1 to TRBJ1-1; 9 bases map to TRBD1. Germline lookup yields CDR1 SGHRS and CDR2 YFSETQ. V was clipped by 3 bases and J by 4 bases; unmatched bases: 10. The CDR3 consists of 16 residues. CDR3 sequence: CASSWDRAGLGTEAFF. CDR3 DNA: TGCGCCAGCAGCTGGGACAGGGCAGGGTTAGGCACTGAAGCTTTCTTT.

This clone was observed a single time. The chain combines TRBV20-1 with TRBJ1-1; D not resolved. CDR1 and CDR2 (germline): DFQATT, SNEGSKA (reference sequence). V was cut by 3 bases and J by 6 bases, with 8 bases left in between. CDR3 length: 11 amino acids. CDR3 DNA sequence: TGCAGTGCTAGCGGGGAGCCTGAAGCTTTCTTT. This gives the protein CSASGEPEAFF.

The rearrangement links TRBV18 to TRBJ1-2, with a tentative D call TRBD1 (6 bases). This CDR3 contains 15 residues. Germline V gene data show CDR1 as KGHSH and CDR2 as LQKENI. Trimming took 3 bases from V and 0 from J, leaving 11 bases between them. CDR3 DNA: TGTGCCAGCTCACCTGCCGGGACATCTAACTATGGCTACACCTTC. Translation: CASSPAGTSNYGYTF.

The V gene is TRBV6-1, the J gene TRBJ2-6; D not certain. Germline-derived CDR1 and CDR2 are MNHNS and SASEGT. Between the trimmed V and J ends, which lost 0 bases and 0 bases, there was a span of 9 bases. The length of the CDR3 is 17 residues. CDR3: CASSEATTGSGANVLTF. For the CDR3, the DNA is TGTGCCAGCAGTGAAGCAACAACGGGCTCTGGGGCCAACGTCCTGACTTTC.

This clone is a singleton in its sample. This CDR3 is CASSVGASGGGNEQFF. The DNA for the CDR3 is TGTGCCAGCAGCGTAGGAGCTAGCGGGGGTGGAAATGAGCAGTTCTTC. V is TRBV9 and J is TRBJ2-1; 10 nucleotides agree with TRBD2. V dropped 0 bases and J dropped 7; count of bases not matched to a gene: 7. The length of the CDR3 is 16 residues. Germline V lookup: CDR1 SGDLS, CDR2 YYNGEE. The whole variable domain, remainder taken from reference TRBV9 and TRBJ2-1, is DSGVTQTPKHLITATGQRVTLRCSPRSGDLSVYWYQQSLDQGLQFLIQYYNGEERAKGNILERFSAQQFPDLHSELNLSSLELGDSALYFCASSVGASGGGNEQFFGPGTRLTVL.

The CDR3 DNA follows: TGTGCCAGTAGCCAGGGACTTACACCCTACGAGCAGTACTTC. Translated, it gives CASSQGLTPYEQYF. This chain links TRBV19 with TRBJ2-7; D is possibly TRBD2 (6 bases). From germline, CDR1 is LNHDA and CDR2 SQIVND (reference sequence). Trimming removed 6 bases from V and 2 bases from J, with 14 bases in between. CDR3 length: 14 residues.

This clone has a single count. This rearrangement joins TRBV3-1 (or the pseudogene TRBV3-2) to TRBJ1-2, with D perhaps matching TRBD1 (6 bases). Germline V lookup: CDR1 LGHDT, CDR2 YNNKEL (reference sequence). Trimming cost V 5 bases and J 5 bases, with 18 bases left between them. This CDR3 is built from 15 residues. The CDR3 region has the DNA TGTGCCAGCAGCTCCCGGGGGGCCGAGGGGTATGGCTACACCTTC. Translating gives CASSSRGAEGYGYTF.

The rearrangement joins TRBV5-5 to TRBJ1-3, with no clear D. CDR3 length equals 13 residues. V shed 0 bases and J shed 10 bases, with 11 bases lying between them. Germline assignment: CDR1 SGHKS and CDR2 YYEKEE (reference sequence). CDR3 DNA sequence: TGTGCCAGCAGCTTGGACCTCCCGGGAACCATATATTTT. The encoded protein is CASSLDLPGTIYF.

The gene calls are TRBV29-1 and TRBJ1-6; TRBD1 might be the D (6 bases). This CDR3 is 13 amino acids long. Trimming stripped 6 bases from V and 5 bases from J, with 11 bases between. Germline values: CDR1 SQVTM, CDR2 ANQGSEA. CDR3 protein: CSVGAGDNSPLHF. Written as DNA, the CDR3 is TGCAGCGTGGGGGCTGGGGATAATTCACCCCTCCACTTT.

This clone was recorded only once. The V gene is TRBV3-1 (or the pseudogene TRBV3-2), the J gene TRBJ1-2; possibly TRBD1 for D (5 bases). This CDR3 is built from 14 residues. The germline gives CDR1 LGHDT, CDR2 YNNKEL (reference sequence). V dropped 4 bases and J dropped 8 bases, with 17 bases sitting between them. DNA of the CDR3: TGTGCCAGCAGCCCGGGGGTAGGAATACTAGGCTACACCTTC. The encoded protein is CASSPGVGILGYTF.

This chain connects TRBV29-1 to TRBJ1-1; D ambiguous. The germline CDR1 and CDR2 sequences are SQVTM and ANQGSEA. The V gene lost 4 bases and the J gene lost 5 bases, with 11 bases spanning the gap. CDR3 length: 12 residues. CDR3 sequence (DNA): TGCAGCGTTGGGGCAATCCGGACTGAAGCTTTCTTT. Amino acid sequence: CSVGAIRTEAFF.

This clone has a single count. The CDR3 nucleotides are TGTGCCACCCGAGGGGCCCCCGGGACAGGGGGTCACTTAGCGAACACCGGGGAGCTGTTTTTT. This sequence encodes CATRGAPGTGGHLANTGELFF. The rearrangement uses TRBV28 and TRBJ2-2, with 11 bases matching TRBD1. CDR3 length: 21 residues. The V and J ends lost 10 bases and 0 bases, in that order; junction bases with no gene match: 22. CDR1 is MDHEN and CDR2 is SYDVKM in the germline V gene. Combining the CDR3 with reference TRBV28 and TRBJ2-2 gives the whole variable domain DVKVTQSSRYLVKRTGEKVFLECVQDMDHENMFWYRQDPGLGLRLIYFSYDVKMKEKGDIPEGYSVSREKKERFSLILESASTNQTSMYLCATRGAPGTGGHLANTGELFFGEGSRLTVL.

The V call is TRBV2, the J call TRBJ2-7; TRBD2 aligns across 12 bases. In germline, CDR1 is SNHLY, CDR2 FYNNEI. Unmatched junction bases numbered 0, after V lost 2 bases and J lost 4 bases. This CDR3 comprises 14 residues. The CDR3 nucleotides are TGTGCCAGCAGTGAACTAGCGGGAGGGTACGAGCAGTACTTC. The encoded protein is CASSELAGGYEQYF.

CDR3 sequence: CASSFFLNTEAFF. CDR3 DNA: TGTGCCAGCAGCTTCTTTTTGAACACTGAAGCTTTCTTT. V is TRBV7-3 and J is TRBJ1-1; no definite D call. Trimming took off 3 bases at V and 0 bases at J, with 5 bases between the two ends. The CDR3 spans 13 residues. Germline V gene data show CDR1 as SGHTA and CDR2 as FQGTGA.

V is TRBV2 and J is TRBJ2-3, with 7 bases that match TRBD1. Unmatched junction bases numbered 6, after V lost 8 bases and J lost 1 base. The CDR3 length is 14 residues. The V gene's germline CDR1 is SNHLY and CDR2 FYNNEI. CDR3: CASGVGTGTDTQYF. In DNA form, the CDR3 reads TGTGCCAGCGGTGTGGGGACAGGCACAGATACGCAGTATTTT.

DNA for the CDR3: TGTGCCAGCAGGGGGACAGGGGGCTATGGCTACACCTTC. Amino acid sequence: CASRGTGGYGYTF. The chain has TRBV2 and TRBJ1-2, with 11 nucleotides matching TRBD1. CDR1 and CDR2 (germline): SNHLY, FYNNEI. V trimming: 6 bases; J trimming: 4 bases; junction bases outside the gene matches: 1. The CDR3 is 13 amino acids.

The chain employs TRBV7-3 and TRBJ2-3; 8 bases are a match to TRBD1. Germline assignment: CDR1 SGHTA and CDR2 FQGTGA. The V gene end was trimmed by 3 bases and the J gene end by 4 bases; junction bases not matched to a gene: 6. The CDR3 totals 15 residues. The CDR3 nucleotides read TGTGCCAGCAGCTTGCAGACAGGGGTTTCAGATACGCAGTATTTT. Protein: CASSLQTGVSDTQYF. The entire variable domain, with the rest obtained from reference TRBV7-3 and TRBJ2-3, is as follows: GAGVSQTPSNKVTEKGKYVELRCDPISGHTALYWYRQSLGQGPEFLIYFQGTGAADDSGLPNDRFFAVRPEGSVSTLKIQRTERGDSAVYLCASSLQTGVSDTQYFGPGTRLTVL.

This clone was recorded only once. CDR3 sequence: CASSLGTGTHMNYGYTF. The CDR3 nucleotides are TGTGCCAGCAGCTTAGGGACAGGGACCCACATGAACTATGGCTACACCTTC. V and J are TRBV7-2 and TRBJ1-2; 8 nucleotides align to TRBD1. CDR1 is SGHTA, CDR2 FQGNSA, per germline. The CDR3 is made up of 17 amino acids. V dropped 1 base and J dropped 2; count of bases not matched to a gene: 9.

The rearrangement joins TRBV2 to TRBJ1-5; 8 positions agree with TRBD1. Germline loops: CDR1 SNHLY, CDR2 FYNNEI. CDR3 length: 14 residues. V was clipped by 7 bases and J by 5 bases; unmatched bases: 7. The CDR3 region is CASIQGAGDQPQHF. The CDR3 DNA reads TGTGCCAGCATTCAGGGGGCGGGGGATCAGCCCCAGCATTTT.

The gene calls are TRBV6-2 or TRBV6-3 and TRBJ2-7; 12 nucleotides match TRBD2. CDR1 and CDR2 (germline): MNHEY, SVGEGT. V was pared by 5 bases and J by 0 bases, with 2 bases of the junction left unmatched. The CDR3 totals 15 residues. CDR3 protein: CASSTTSGSSYEQYF. The DNA of the CDR3 is TGTGCCAGCAGTACGACTAGCGGGAGCTCCTACGAGCAGTACTTC.

The chain has TRBV5-1 and TRBJ1-1; 7 bases map to TRBD1. Per the germline V gene, CDR1 is SGHRS and CDR2 is YFSETQ. V trimming: 5 bases; J trimming: 13 bases; junction bases outside the gene matches: 11. This CDR3 has 12 amino acids. The CDR3 bases are TGCGCCAGCAGGGCTGAGACAGGGTTAGTTTTCTTT. It translates to CASRAETGLVFF.

The V gene is TRBV6-5, the J gene TRBJ2-7; 7 bases are shared with TRBD1. The CDR3 consists of 14 residues. The germline V gene encodes CDR1 MNHEY and CDR2 SVGAGI. Losses at the gene ends were 7 bases for V and 1 base for J; bases not matched to a gene: 7. CDR3 sequence reads: CASKPRTGSYEQYF. In DNA, the CDR3 is TGTGCCAGCAAACCAAGGACAGGATCCTACGAGCAGTACTTC.

This clone appeared a single time. J is TRBJ2-5 and V is TRBV11-2, with D maybe TRBD1 (6 bases). Germline V gives CDR1 SGHAT, CDR2 FQNNGV. With 5 bases removed from V and 1 base from J, the gap between germline ends came to 11 bases. CDR3 size: 14 residues. CDR3 coding DNA: TGTGCCAGCAGCCCCGGACAGCCCCAAGAGACCCAGTACTTC. Translating gives CASSPGQPQETQYF.

As for this clone: Other nucleotide sequences in the sample specify the same CDR3. The chain employs TRBV9 and TRBJ2-1, with TRBD2 matching over 10 bases. V trimming: 3 bases; J trimming: 3 bases; junction bases outside the gene matches: 0. In germline, CDR1 is SGDLS, CDR2 YYNGEE. CDR3 length: 14 residues. Here the CDR3 reads CASSGTSGYNEQFF. CDR3 nucleotides: TGTGCCAGCAGCGGGACTAGCGGCTACAATGAGCAGTTCTTC.

This clone was observed a few times. The chain couples TRBV24-1 to TRBJ2-2; 8 bases match TRBD1. The length of the CDR3 is 16 residues. Germline loops: CDR1 KGHDR, CDR2 SFDVKD. V gave up 4 bases and J gave up 4 bases; unmatched junction bases: 7. CDR3 nucleotides: TGTGCCACCAGTGAATCGGGACAGGCCTTCACCGGGGAGCTGTTTTTT. Translating it yields CATSESGQAFTGELFF.

The rearrangement links TRBV12-3 or TRBV12-4 to TRBJ1-5, with TRBD1 matching over 7 bases. The CDR3 length is 13 residues. V lost 4 bases, J lost 5 bases, and 2 bases stayed unmatched. The CDR3 loop is CASSSGGDQPQHF. The DNA of the CDR3 is TGTGCCAGCAGTTCAGGGGGTGATCAGCCCCAGCATTTT.